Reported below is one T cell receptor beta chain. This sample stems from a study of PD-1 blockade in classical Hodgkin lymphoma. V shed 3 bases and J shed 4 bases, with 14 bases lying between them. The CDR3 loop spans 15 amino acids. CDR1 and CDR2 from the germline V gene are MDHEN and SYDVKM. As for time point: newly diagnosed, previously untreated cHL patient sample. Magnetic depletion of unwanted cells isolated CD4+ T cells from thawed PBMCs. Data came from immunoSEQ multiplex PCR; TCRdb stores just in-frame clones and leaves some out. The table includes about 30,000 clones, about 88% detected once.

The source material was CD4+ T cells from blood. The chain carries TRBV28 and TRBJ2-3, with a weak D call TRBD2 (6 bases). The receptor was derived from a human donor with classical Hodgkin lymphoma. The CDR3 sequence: CASSFPGVKADTQYF. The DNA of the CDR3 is TGTGCCAGCAGTTTCCCGGGAGTTAAGGCAGATACGCAGTATTTT. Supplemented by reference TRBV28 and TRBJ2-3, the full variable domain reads DVKVTQSSRYLVKRTGEKVFLECVQDMDHENMFWYRQDPGLGLRLIYFSYDVKMKEKGDIPEGYSVSREKKERFSLILESASTNQTSMYLCASSFPGVKADTQYFGPGTRLTVL.